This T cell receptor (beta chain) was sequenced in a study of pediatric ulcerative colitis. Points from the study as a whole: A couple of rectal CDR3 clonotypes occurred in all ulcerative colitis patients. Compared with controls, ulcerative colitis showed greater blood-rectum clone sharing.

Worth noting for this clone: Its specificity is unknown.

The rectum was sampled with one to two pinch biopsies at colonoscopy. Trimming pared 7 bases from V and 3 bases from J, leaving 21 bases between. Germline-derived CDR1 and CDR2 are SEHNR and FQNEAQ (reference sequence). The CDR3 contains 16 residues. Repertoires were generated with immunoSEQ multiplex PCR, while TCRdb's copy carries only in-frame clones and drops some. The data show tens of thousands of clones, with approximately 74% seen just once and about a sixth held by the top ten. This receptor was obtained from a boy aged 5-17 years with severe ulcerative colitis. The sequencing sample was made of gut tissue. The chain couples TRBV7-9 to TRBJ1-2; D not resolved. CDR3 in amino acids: CASMAYGEGLYYGYTF. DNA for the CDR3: TGTGCCAGCATGGCATACGGGGAGGGCTTATACTATGGCTACACCTTC.